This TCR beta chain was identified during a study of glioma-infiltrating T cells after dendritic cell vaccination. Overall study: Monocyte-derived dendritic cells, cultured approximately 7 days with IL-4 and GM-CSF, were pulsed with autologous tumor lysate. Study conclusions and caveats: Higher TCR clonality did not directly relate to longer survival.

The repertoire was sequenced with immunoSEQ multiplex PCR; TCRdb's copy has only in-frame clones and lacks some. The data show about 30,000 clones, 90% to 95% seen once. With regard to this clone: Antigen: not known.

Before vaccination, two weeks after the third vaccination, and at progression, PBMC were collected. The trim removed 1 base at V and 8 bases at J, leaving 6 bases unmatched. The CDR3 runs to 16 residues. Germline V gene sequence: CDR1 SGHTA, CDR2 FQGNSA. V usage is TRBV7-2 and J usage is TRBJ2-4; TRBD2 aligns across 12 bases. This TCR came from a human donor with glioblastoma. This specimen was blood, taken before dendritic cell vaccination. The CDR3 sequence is CASSLVPSGGADIQYF. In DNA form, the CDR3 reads TGTGCCAGCAGCTTAGTACCTAGCGGGGGGGCGGACATTCAGTACTTC.